This T cell receptor beta chain was observed in a study of T cell changes during pregnancy in multiple sclerosis. The data were produced by immunoSEQ multiplex PCR, yet TCRdb's version contains in-frame clones alone and is incomplete. The data hold 90,000 to 120,000 clones, with approximately 89% observed a single time. The CDR3 length is 12 residues. The V end was cut by 8 bases, the J end by 5 bases, with 13 bases between. This rearrangement joins TRBV23-1 to TRBJ2-7, with D maybe TRBD1 (6 bases). TRBV23-1 is placed among ORFs of uncertain function. The source material was peripheral blood, sampled after pregnancy. This clonotype was sampled from a female donor with multiple sclerosis, enrolled in a pregnancy study. The CDR3 coding sequence is TGCGCCAGCTCCGACAGGCCCAACGAGCAGTACTTC. As protein: CASSDRPNEQYF.